This T cell receptor (beta chain) was sequenced during a study of CD8 T cells in Susac syndrome (dated by TCRdb to about 2019). Background on the whole study: Whether CD8+ T cell activation and differentiation in Susac syndrome was antigen driven was tested using repertoire sequencing. CD8+ T cell repertoire clonality was compared between about 12 healthy donors, some 14 Susac syndrome patients and 15 multiple sclerosis patients. Points the paper makes about the study in general: The number of individuals in the TCR sequencing and HLA analysis was recognized as being relatively small.

CDR1 and CDR2 are drawn from the germline V gene: SGHRS, YFSETQ. The CDR3 contains 13 residues, cysteine and phenylalanine counted. The entry retains the CDR3 DNA only, 39 bases that are in frame from base 1. Cut back by 1 base and 5 bases, the V and J ends lie 9 bases apart. High-throughput TCR beta sequencing profiled peripheral blood CD8+ and CD4+ T cells from healthy donors, Susac syndrome patients and multiple sclerosis patients. Healthy donors were included as age- and sex-matched controls. CD8+ TEMRA cells were enriched by FACS, while bulk CD8+ and CD4+ T cells were purified by magnetic negative isolation. Blood was drawn into EDTA tubes, processed within 24 hours, and PBMCs were isolated by density gradient centrifugation. PBMCs destined for TCR sequencing were cryopreserved in liquid nitrogen and later thawed in a 37 °C water bath. The sorted or isolated CD4+, CD8+ and CD8+ TEMRA cells reached a purity of at least 90%.

RNA was extracted using the RNeasy kit, and roughly 0.5 to 1 ug of the RNA was reverse transcribed with random hexamers. The immunoSEQ multiplex PCR assay, covering 54 Vbeta and 13 Jbeta segments, was used to amplify TCR beta CDR3 regions. To correct PCR amplification bias, a synthetic template baseline was used for both primer optimization and computational correction. As for the authors' bioinformatics: Reads were annotated to V, D and J genes per IMGT and analyzed with immunoSEQ Analyzer, keeping only productive sequences. Clonality was computed as one minus Shannon entropy normalized by log2 of the number of productive unique sequences. For each patient and control, public and private clones were evaluated within the 100 most prevalent clones. Clones were defined as Susac-specific if absent from the healthy and MS cohorts, from around 1,000 published viral clones and from other ImmuneACCESS disease sequences. In TCRdb, the public reads were trimmed at Q25 with fastp and aligned with MiXCR, with productive beta chains retained. Every entry covers one CDR3 protein and lists the most common genes and DNA from its rows. TCRdb assigned the V and J calls; the authors' analysis was not used. The sample table shows under 70,000 distinct CDR3 sequences, and 85% to 95% are seen once. The ten most abundant clones make up nearly 0.2% of the sample.

Concerning this clonotype itself: It has no known antigen specificity. The input lacks base qualities; no much larger clone sits a single base away.

The sequenced material came from CD8+ T cells from PBMCs. The origin of this receptor is a human donor in good health. The chain is made from TRBV5-1 and TRBJ1-1; no confident D gene assignment can be made. The CDR3 reads CASSLSPRTEAFF. The DNA reads TGCGCCAGCAGCTTGAGCCCGCGAACTGAAGCTTTCTTT.